Only a few counts were recorded for the clone carrying this T cell receptor beta chain. Its specificity is unknown. These data originate in a study of tumor-infiltrating lymphocytes in primary liver carcinoma. Background on the study: All patients, whether men or women, fell within 30 to 69 years of age. The study, taken as a whole, reports: It was in tumors, not blood, that the top-250-clone fraction was significantly higher (p = 0.039).

The template, roughly 0.45 ug total RNA, yielded TCR beta cDNA made with a constant-region primer. Three nested multiplex PCR rounds, a slightly modified ARM-PCR, produced the libraries for TCR beta. Amplification in the first two PCR rounds was performed using TRBV1-TRBV30 forward primers and a C-beta reverse primer for roughly 10 cycles each. TCRdb independently ran MiXCR on the multiplex PCR reads; one entry per CDR3 protein. The table records some 190,000 distinct CDR3 sequences, 50% to 75% of them present only once. In addition to blood RNA drawn from unsorted whole blood, germline DNA was extracted. The trim removed 6 bases at V and 1 base at J, leaving 7 bases unmatched. CDR3 length equals 16 residues.

Source material: peripheral blood. The sequence derives from a man aged 35 to 55 with primary liver carcinoma and hepatitis B virus infection. The chain carries TRBV12-3 or TRBV12-4 and TRBJ2-5, with 11 bases identical to TRBD2. CDR3 residues: CASSSRLAGFQETQYF. The CDR3 coding sequence is TGTGCCAGCAGCTCCCGACTAGCGGGGTTCCAAGAGACCCAGTACTTC.